The TCR beta chain described here comes from a study of cytomegalovirus exposure and HLA in healthy donors. Study findings and constraints: With further analysis later on, most CMV-associated TCR beta chains appeared HLA-restricted. It was reported in a later analysis that an Asian-associated ancestry cluster showed fewer N-insertions than the roughly 660-donor mean. A missense DCLRE1C variant was associated with V- and J-gene trimming of TCR beta chains in a later analysis, and an independent cohort replicated the association. Most TCR sequences were seen very rarely across donors, but some public TCRs occurred in many.

Per germline, CDR1 SNHLY and CDR2 FYNNEI. J lost 11 bases, V lost 4 bases, and 8 bases had no gene match. This CDR3 has 13 amino acids. A word on this clone: Its antigen is not identified.

In the PCR, 60 Vbeta and 13 Jbeta primers were used. Clones were read by immunoSEQ multiplex PCR, and TCRdb kept only the in-frame ones, dropping some. The sample has approximately 130,000 clones, approximately 85% seen once. The receptor comes from a woman aged 25 to 45 in good health and CMV-seropositive. The J gene is TRBJ1-1, the V gene TRBV2; TRBD1 aligns across 9 bases. The sample taken for sequencing was PBMCs. The CDR3 region is CASSVAGTGRAFF. As DNA, the CDR3 is TGTGCCAGCAGTGTGGCCGGGACAGGGCGGGCTTTCTTT.